This TCR beta chain was identified during a study of cytomegalovirus exposure and HLA in healthy donors. The CDR3 loop spans 15 amino acids. V dropped 3 bases and J dropped 0 bases, with 6 bases sitting between them. Germline loops: CDR1 MGHRA, CDR2 YSYEKL. Overall study findings and caveats: Most TCR sequences were uncommon, yet certain public TCRs appeared in many donors. The study flagged roughly 160 TCR beta chains as cytomegalovirus-associated. The classifier was said to identify cytomegalovirus status with high specificity and sensitivity.

Assay used: immunoSEQ multiplex PCR; TCRdb lists only in-frame clones, some missing. The repertoire holds about 73,000 clones, 90% to 95% seen once, with 3.3% in the top ten. This clone was detected once. What it binds is not known. The clonotype comes from a man between 18 and 29 years old in good health and CMV-seronegative. Sequencing was carried out using PBMCs. V usage is TRBV4-1 and J usage is TRBJ2-6; D ambiguous. Here the CDR3 reads CASSHTASGANVLTF. The DNA for the CDR3 is TGCGCCAGCAGCCATACAGCCTCTGGGGCCAACGTCCTGACTTTC.